These T cell receptor beta chains were read from a single sample in a study of control samples from healthy donors and cancer patients. Method: immunoSEQ multiplex PCR; TCRdb's copy keeps in-frame clones and lacks some. There are some 130,000 clones in the sample; 85% to 95% occur only once, and 3.6% lies in the top ten. Input material: blood. The receptors here all came from a man aged 25-45 years in good health. Each CDR3 is given with its conserved first and last residue. The order of the fields is J gene, V gene, CDR3 protein.

j_call: TRBJ2-7
v_call: TRBV29-1
cdr3_aa: CSVDRTDSYEQYF

j_call: TRBJ1-1
v_call: TRBV6-1
cdr3_aa: CASSEGGLSAEAFF

j_call: TRBJ2-7
v_call: TRBV9
cdr3_aa: CASSARQGPSYEQYF

j_call: TRBJ1-1
v_call: TRBV9
cdr3_aa: CASSATGQMNTEAFF

j_call: TRBJ2-7
v_call: TRBV7-6
cdr3_aa: CASSPGTGGDYEQYF

j_call: TRBJ1-2
v_call: TRBV15
cdr3_aa: CATSREGYGYTF

j_call: TRBJ2-7
v_call: TRBV2
cdr3_aa: CASSSGGLGEQYF

j_call: TRBJ1-5
v_call: TRBV10-2
cdr3_aa: CASNPTGTGTNQPQHF

j_call: TRBJ2-6
v_call: TRBV7-9
cdr3_aa: CASPSGANVLTF

j_call: TRBJ2-2
v_call: TRBV9
cdr3_aa: CASSVSSPHGELFF

j_call: TRBJ1-5
v_call: TRBV27
cdr3_aa: CASSLDPKGDQPQHF

j_call: TRBJ1-6
v_call: TRBV27
cdr3_aa: CASSLRSVTQSANSPLHF

j_call: TRBJ1-1
v_call: TRBV29-1
cdr3_aa: CSVEKPPRGTEAFF

j_call: TRBJ2-1
v_call: TRBV29-1
cdr3_aa: CSVDEGRSSYNEQFF

j_call: TRBJ1-3
v_call: TRBV28
cdr3_aa: CASSFRGNTIYF

j_call: TRBJ1-2
v_call: TRBV28
cdr3_aa: CASSAQGRYGYTF

j_call: TRBJ1-2
v_call: TRBV4-1
cdr3_aa: CASSQYFRRGYTF

j_call: TRBJ1-4
v_call: TRBV15
cdr3_aa: CATSRDNQGGEKLFF

j_call: TRBJ1-2
v_call: TRBV18
cdr3_aa: CASSSLGGDYGYTF

j_call: TRBJ2-7
v_call: TRBV18
cdr3_aa: CASSQRGGLAYEQYF

j_call: TRBJ2-7
v_call: TRBV9
cdr3_aa: CASRGNRVRSYAFSSSSYEQYF

j_call: TRBJ2-5
v_call: TRBV27
cdr3_aa: CASIGGGETQYF

j_call: TRBJ1-5
v_call: TRBV28
cdr3_aa: CASSLSTGGGNQPQHF

j_call: TRBJ2-5
v_call: TRBV7-8
cdr3_aa: CASSLLLGPQETQYF

j_call: TRBJ1-1
v_call: TRBV7-9
cdr3_aa: CASSSPSTEAFF

j_call: TRBJ1-3
v_call: TRBV12-3/TRBV12-4
cdr3_aa: CASGRGNTIYF

j_call: TRBJ2-7
v_call: TRBV2
cdr3_aa: CASTGGRGGNEQYF

j_call: TRBJ2-7
v_call: TRBV4-1
cdr3_aa: CASSQGNEQYF

j_call: TRBJ2-7
v_call: TRBV3-1/TRBV3-2
cdr3_aa: CASSQESRGYHEQYF

j_call: TRBJ1-5
v_call: TRBV28
cdr3_aa: CASSLGGIQPQHF

j_call: TRBJ1-6
v_call: TRBV27
cdr3_aa: CASSLSGQFSPLHF

j_call: TRBJ1-1
v_call: TRBV10-3
cdr3_aa: CAISGQGNTEAFF

j_call: TRBJ2-3
v_call: TRBV15
cdr3_aa: CATSRGEGGPRWDTQYF

j_call: TRBJ1-1
v_call: TRBV11-2
cdr3_aa: CASSLVWDREAFF

j_call: TRBJ2-2
v_call: TRBV3-1/TRBV3-2
cdr3_aa: CASSLGQPGELFF

j_call: TRBJ1-2
v_call: TRBV27
cdr3_aa: CASSSTGGAVGYTF

j_call: TRBJ1-6
v_call: TRBV18
cdr3_aa: CASSPGIGNSPLHF

j_call: TRBJ1-5
v_call: TRBV10-2
cdr3_aa: CASRGQGSQPQHF

j_call: TRBJ1-1
v_call: TRBV18
cdr3_aa: CASSPGTAREAFF

j_call: TRBJ1-5
v_call: TRBV5-8
cdr3_aa: CASSLRGGGQPQHF

j_call: TRBJ1-4
v_call: TRBV5-4
cdr3_aa: CASSPTRGSGTNEKLFF

j_call: TRBJ2-7
v_call: TRBV29-1
cdr3_aa: CSVEGLLSGGSSYEQYF

j_call: TRBJ1-4
v_call: TRBV28
cdr3_aa: CASSVPGPANEKLFF

j_call: TRBJ1-6
v_call: TRBV6-2/TRBV6-3
cdr3_aa: CASSISGVPLHF

j_call: TRBJ1-2
v_call: TRBV5-1
cdr3_aa: CASSLSEQGAGYTF

j_call: TRBJ1-5
v_call: TRBV10-3
cdr3_aa: CAKTGRGANQPQHF

j_call: TRBJ2-1
v_call: TRBV3-1/TRBV3-2
cdr3_aa: CASRLLGVGEQFF

j_call: TRBJ2-1
v_call: TRBV7-9
cdr3_aa: CASRSFLDINEQFF

j_call: TRBJ1-2
v_call: TRBV19
cdr3_aa: CASSITGGYGYTF

j_call: TRBJ2-1
v_call: TRBV2
cdr3_aa: CASKDRANEQFF

j_call: TRBJ2-7
v_call: TRBV27
cdr3_aa: CASSSPGTGLYEQYF

j_call: TRBJ1-3
v_call: TRBV4-1
cdr3_aa: CASSQTSTAGLNTIYF

j_call: TRBJ2-2
v_call: TRBV6-6
cdr3_aa: CASSYSGQGGTGELFF

j_call: TRBJ2-7
v_call: TRBV10-3
cdr3_aa: CAIARGYPASREQYF

j_call: TRBJ2-7
v_call: TRBV7-2
cdr3_aa: CASSLGSRLAASYEQYF

j_call: TRBJ1-5
v_call: TRBV12-3/TRBV12-4
cdr3_aa: CASSLAGQPQHF

j_call: TRBJ1-6
v_call: TRBV5-4
cdr3_aa: CASSLSAGVNSPLHF

j_call: TRBJ2-7
v_call: TRBV28
cdr3_aa: CASSFRPGLRLAEHYEQYF